This T cell receptor beta chain emerged from a study of T-cell memory formation after mild COVID-19. Across the whole study: TCR clusters were largely donor specific.

TCRdb fed the 5' RACE reads into MiXCR, producing one record per CDR3 protein. The sample lists 400,000 to 500,000 distinct CDR3 sequences, approximately 24% occurring once. About this clonotype itself: Antigen specificity is unknown.

Overall study results and limits: Contracting CD8+ clones were enriched in EMRA, CD4+ mainly in CM and EM. The second-wave clones peaking on day 37 were not confirmed as SARS-CoV-2-specific. A second wave expanding day 15 to 37 was CD4+-biased; contracting clones were balanced.

V shed 3 bases and J shed 4 bases, with 13 bases lying between them. The CDR3 runs 14 residues. Per the germline V gene, CDR1 is LGHDT and CDR2 is YNNKEL (reference sequence). The V and J genes are TRBV3-1 and TRBJ2-7; D possibly corresponds to TRBD2 (6 bases). The specimen was PBMCs or a T cell subset sorted from them (not recorded which). This TCR was sampled from an adult woman who had mild COVID-19 (a few samples of this study predate the infection). Cell type and time point are not known. Here the CDR3 reads CASSHGAGPYEQYF. For the CDR3, the DNA is TGTGCCAGCAGCCACGGGGCGGGGCCATACGAGCAGTACTTC.